Listed below are T cell receptor beta chains from one sample, sequenced in a study of TIL therapy for anti-PD-1-resistant metastatic lung cancer. Repertoires were generated with immunoSEQ multiplex PCR, while TCRdb's copy carries only in-frame clones and drops some. The sample gives approximately 18,000 clones, about four fifths of which show up once; 2.2% is in the top ten. The sequenced sample was blood, obtained at baseline. These receptors were obtained from a person between 25 and 80 years old with non-small cell lung cancer. The conserved cysteine and the conserved F or W are not part of the CDR3 here.

V gene	J gene	CDR3 protein
TRBV5-4	TRBJ1-2	ASSLAATGGYT
TRBV29-1	TRBJ2-7	SVVGGQAVEQY
TRBV9	TRBJ2-5	ASSVGASGSVETQY
TRBV11-1	TRBJ2-7	ASSFEVFHEQY
TRBV7-2	TRBJ2-5	ASSFAGEETQY
TRBV6-1	TRBJ2-7	ARGQGQAYEQY
TRBV10-1	TRBJ2-7	ASRGRTSYEQY
TRBV11-1	TRBJ2-5	ASSFGFQETQY
TRBV9	TRBJ1-6	ASSPGQGSSPLH
TRBV27	TRBJ1-5	ASSTYDSNQPQH
TRBV6-6	TRBJ2-1	ASSYSGQGAYNEQF
TRBV5-4	TRBJ2-7	ASSPIPGGGGEQY
TRBV19	TRBJ2-2	ASSILMANTGELF
TRBV19	TRBJ1-3	ASQGSGNTIY
TRBV7-2	TRBJ1-2	ASSLDGYGYT
TRBV18	TRBJ1-1	ASSPNPVGGDTEAF
TRBV12-5	TRBJ1-5	ASGGGDSSQPQH
TRBV2	TRBJ2-7	ASSYLRGVDEQY
TRBV30	TRBJ2-2	AWSGITGELF
TRBV6-1	TRBJ1-2	ASSESGDYGYT
TRBV7-6	TRBJ1-1	ASSRGRASTMNTEAF
TRBV4-2	TRBJ2-7	ASSLTSDTYEQY